Given below is one T cell receptor beta chain in context. This record belongs to a study of blood T cell repertoires in COVID-19. About the research overall: The samples span acute and convalescent COVID-19 from the United States, Italy and Spain. From T cells, B-cell-depleted T cells, or PBMCs came the material, which was cDNA or gDNA.

The V gene's germline CDR1 is MNHNY and CDR2 SVGAGI (reference sequence). CDR3 length equals 12 residues. V lost 8 bases, J lost 0 bases, and 5 bases lay in between. Followed longitudinally, the Seattle patients had been enrolled during active infection. This table comes from immunoSEQ multiplex PCR, and its TCRdb copy is limited to in-frame clones, with some not included. Among a few hundred thousand clones listed, approximately 80% were seen once. V usage is TRBV6-6 and J usage is TRBJ1-3; D unclear. The sequence came from a woman older than 75 with COVID-19, enrolled during active disease. Sequences were obtained from peripheral blood. CDR3 nucleotides: TGTGCCAGCGAGAGCTCTGGAAACACCATATATTTT. This codes for CASESSGNTIYF.